The 24 T cell receptor beta chains in this list originate from one sample, sequenced in a study of beta chain features in type 1 diabetes. Every isolated RNA sample was fully reverse transcribed, so sequencing captured expressed TCRB transcripts. Here immunoSEQ multiplex PCR was the method, and the copy in TCRdb shows in-frame clones only, minus some. The sample consists of 400,000 to 500,000 clones, around 13% of them appearing once. The sample was naive CD4+ T cells from blood. These receptor sequences come from a man aged 25-45 years in good health.

The chain employs TRBV29-1 and TRBJ1-3, with D unclear. Trimming took off 7 bases at V and 3 bases at J, with 10 bases between the two ends. CDR1 and CDR2 from the germline V gene are SQVTM and ANQGSEA. The CDR3 is 12 residues long. CDR3 protein: CSANLNGNTIYF. The CDR3 coding sequence is TGCAGCGCAAACCTTAATGGAAACACCATATATTTT.

The chain combines TRBV2 with TRBJ2-5; D is ambiguous. Trimming took 8 bases from V and 2 from J, leaving 9 bases between them. The CDR3 covers 12 residues. Germline V gene lookup returns CDR1 SNHLY and CDR2 FYNNEI. DNA of the CDR3: TGTGCCAGCTATTTGCGGCAAGAGACCCAGTACTTC. Translation gives CASYLRQETQYF.

There are a few counts of this clone. The chain joins TRBV19 to TRBJ2-1; the match to TRBD2 covers 8 bases. The V gene's germline CDR1 is LNHDA and CDR2 SQIVND (reference sequence). The V and J ends lost 5 bases and 3 bases, in that order; junction bases with no gene match: 3. The CDR3 sequence is 14 residues long. CDR3 DNA: TGTGCCAGTAGTGGACTAGCAGTCTACAATGAGCAGTTCTTC. Translation gives CASSGLAVYNEQFF.

This chain connects TRBV14 to TRBJ2-3; D not certain. With 1 base removed from V and 3 bases from J, the gap between germline ends came to 17 bases. This CDR3 has 17 residues. Germline CDR1 and CDR2: SGHDN and FVKESK. The CDR3 here is CASSQGLQTRFTDTQYF. CDR3 DNA sequence: TGTGCCAGCAGCCAAGGTTTGCAGACCCGTTTTACAGATACGCAGTATTTT.

This chain links TRBV19 with TRBJ2-7; tentatively, D is TRBD2 (6 bases). The CDR3 has 13 residues. V lost 6 bases and J 2 bases, leaving 11 bases between the germline ends. Germline CDR1 is LNHDA and CDR2 is SQIVND (reference sequence). CDR3 bases: TGTGCCAGTAGCGCGGGGCAAACCTACGAGCAGTACTTC. It specifies CASSAGQTYEQYF.

The chain carries TRBV29-1 and TRBJ1-1, with 9 bases lining up with TRBD1. CDR3 length: 18 amino acids. The ends lost 6 bases at V and 1 base at J; junction bases unmatched: 18. Germline values: CDR1 SQVTM, CDR2 ANQGSEA. The CDR3, as DNA: TGCAGCGTGAGAGGGGTGACAGGGGGAATGGTCTGGAACACTGAAGCTTTCTTT. Protein: CSVRGVTGGMVWNTEAFF. Together with reference TRBV29-1 and TRBJ1-1, the CDR3 gives the full variable domain: SAVISQKPSRDICQRGTSLTIQCQVDSQVTMMFWYRQQPGQSLTLIATANQGSEATYESGFVIDKFPISRPNLTFSTLTVSNMSPEDSSIYLCSVRGVTGGMVWNTEAFFGQGTRLTVV.

This chain joins TRBV12-5 and TRBJ2-7; 7 nucleotides agree with TRBD2. The CDR3 is 14 amino acids. The V segment lost 4 bases and the J segment 4 bases; nucleotides outside the gene matches: 7. Germline V CDR1 and CDR2: LGHNT, FRNRAP. For the CDR3, the DNA is TGTGCTAGTGGTTCCGGACTAGTAGGGTACGAGCAGTACGTC. It codes for CASGSGLVGYEQYV.

The V and J genes are TRBV7-2 and TRBJ2-7, with a weak D call TRBD2 (6 bases). Germline V gives CDR1 SGHTA, CDR2 FQGNSA. The V and J ends lost 0 bases and 3 bases respectively, with 9 bases between them. The CDR3 is 14 residues long. The CDR3 nucleotides are TGTGCCAGCAGCTTAGCGCCCGGGAGCTACGAGCAGTACTTC. The encoded protein is CASSLAPGSYEQYF.

In regard to this clone: Other DNA sequences in the same sample also yield this CDR3. This chain joins TRBV7-3 and TRBJ2-3, with no clear D. The CDR3 covers 13 residues. Germline V gives CDR1 SGHTA, CDR2 FQGTGA. The ends were cut back, 0 bases at V and 3 bases at J, with 4 bases in the middle. The CDR3 is CASSLTGTDTQYF. CDR3 nucleotide sequence: TGTGCCAGCAGCTTAACCGGGACAGATACGCAGTATTTT.

This chain joins TRBV18 and TRBJ2-7; TRBD1 agrees at 7 bases. In germline, CDR1 is KGHSH, CDR2 LQKENI. The CDR3 consists of 14 residues. Unmatched junction bases numbered 2, after V lost 2 bases and J lost 1 base. Written as DNA, the CDR3 is TGTGCCAGCTCACCATCAGGGGGATCCTACGAGCAGTACTTC. Its protein product is CASSPSGGSYEQYF.

This clone was picked up a small number of times. The V call is TRBV29-1, the J call TRBJ1-3; 8 bases fit TRBD1. CDR1 SQVTM and CDR2 ANQGSEA come from the germline V gene. J gave up 2 bases and V 7 bases, and 4 bases lay outside the gene matches. The CDR3 is 13 residues long. In DNA form, the CDR3 reads TGCAGCGCATGGACAGGGACTGGAAACACCATATATTTT. This codes for CSAWTGTGNTIYF.

The chain has TRBV19 and TRBJ1-5, with D uncertain. The V end was cut by 6 bases, the J end by 3 bases, with 6 bases between. CDR1 LNHDA and CDR2 SQIVND come from the germline V gene (reference sequence). CDR3 length: 12 amino acids. The CDR3 loop is CASSYLNQPQHF. The DNA of the CDR3 is TGTGCCAGTAGCTATCTCAATCAGCCCCAGCATTTT.

This clone was observed a handful of times. This sequence joins TRBV7-9 and TRBJ1-1; D is possibly TRBD1 (5 bases). Trimming pared 1 base from V and 1 base from J, leaving 16 bases between. From germline, CDR1 is SEHNR and CDR2 FQNEAQ (reference sequence). The CDR3 length is 17 residues. This chain's CDR3 is CASSLGWTRQPNTEAFF. CDR3 nucleotides: TGTGCCAGCAGCTTAGGGTGGACCCGACAGCCGAACACTGAAGCTTTCTTT.

In its sample, this clone was seen a few times. The chain recombines TRBV4-1 with TRBJ1-1, with D hard to call. V was shortened by 0 bases and J by 6 bases, with 17 bases between the two germline ends. There are 16 residues in the CDR3. CDR1 is MGHRA and CDR2 is YSYEKL in the germline V gene. CDR3 in amino acids: CASSQDRRLRRAEAFF. The CDR3 region has the DNA TGCGCCAGCAGCCAAGATCGGCGGCTGAGGAGGGCTGAAGCTTTCTTT.

This clone was recorded a few times. The rearrangement uses TRBV4-3 and TRBJ1-6; D is undetermined. This CDR3 has 15 residues. Germline V CDR1 and CDR2: LGHNA, YSLEER. Trimming cost V 1 base and J 10 bases, with 14 bases left between them. In DNA, the CDR3 is TGCGCCAGCAGCCAAGTCGGCCAGTTTTACTCACCCCTCCACTTT. Protein product: CASSQVGQFYSPLHF.

The CDR3 protein is CSAKRGTGELFF. The CDR3 DNA follows: TGCAGCGCGAAAAGGGGTACCGGGGAGCTGTTTTTT. The J gene is TRBJ2-2, the V gene TRBV29-1, with D perhaps matching TRBD1 (5 bases). The CDR3 is 12 amino acids. Per germline, CDR1 SQVTM and CDR2 ANQGSEA. V was trimmed by 7 bases and J by 5 bases, leaving 11 bases between them.

The rearrangement links TRBV10-3 to TRBJ1-6; D is uncertain. Germline V CDR1 and CDR2: ENHRY, SYGVKD. With 4 bases removed from V and 10 bases from J, the gap between germline ends came to 8 bases. The CDR3 is 12 residues long. This CDR3 reads CAISVAGSPLHF. The CDR3 DNA reads TGTGCCATCAGTGTAGCGGGGTCACCCCTCCACTTT.

The chain couples TRBV25-1 to TRBJ2-3; 8 bases agree with TRBD1. CDR3 length equals 15 residues. J was trimmed by 3 bases and V by 3 bases; bases with no gene match: 5. Germline loops: CDR1 MGHDK, CDR2 SYGVNS. The CDR3 reads CASSEYRGWTDTQYF. The CDR3 DNA reads as TGTGCCAGCAGTGAGTACAGGGGGTGGACAGATACGCAGTATTTT.

This clone was seen a handful of times. V usage is TRBV11-3 and J usage is TRBJ2-2; TRBD1 aligns across 7 bases. Losses at the gene ends were 0 bases for V and 5 bases for J; bases not matched to a gene: 3. The germline CDR1 and CDR2 sequences are SGHNT and YENEEA. This CDR3 contains 15 residues. CDR3 residues: CASSLDGTATGELFF. CDR3 coding DNA: TGTGCCAGCAGCTTAGATGGGACAGCTACCGGGGAGCTGTTTTTT.

V gene TRBV9 combines with J gene TRBJ2-5, with D possibly matching TRBD1 (5 bases). With 6 bases removed from V and 2 bases from J, the gap between germline ends came to 11 bases. The CDR3 has 13 residues. CDR1 and CDR2 from the germline V gene are SGDLS and YYNGEE. The CDR3 region is CASNTGFQETQYF. The CDR3 DNA sequence: TGTGCCAGCAACACAGGTTTTCAAGAGACCCAGTACTTC.

A few counts support this clone. J is TRBJ1-5 and V is TRBV29-1, with a possible D match to TRBD1 (5 bases). From germline, CDR1 is SQVTM and CDR2 ANQGSEA. V lost 8 bases and J 2 bases, leaving 10 bases between the germline ends. This CDR3 has 12 residues. CDR3 in DNA: TGCAGCCGGCGAGGGGGCAATCAGCCCCAGCATTTT. Amino acids: CSRRGGNQPQHF.

This clone was observed a few times. CDR3 sequence (DNA): TGTGCCAGCAGCCGGACAGTAGGGGAGACCCAGTACTTC. This codes for CASSRTVGETQYF. This sequence joins TRBV7-6 and TRBJ2-5; tentative D call: TRBD1 (6 bases). Trimming took off 5 bases at V and 5 bases at J, with 12 bases between the two ends. The CDR3 has 13 residues. Looked up from germline, CDR1 is SGHVS and CDR2 is FNYEAQ. Full variable domain (remainder filled in from reference TRBV7-6 and TRBJ2-5): GAGVSQSPRYKVTKRGQDVALRCDPISGHVSLYWYRQALGQGPEFLTYFNYEAQQDKSGLPNDRFSAERPEGSISTLTIQRTEQRDSAMYRCASSRTVGETQYFGPGTRLLVL.

This clone was counted a few times. The rearrangement uses TRBV6-4 and TRBJ2-7; TRBD1 agrees at 10 bases. CDR1 and CDR2 from the germline V gene are MRHNA and SNTAGT. V gave up 8 bases and J gave up 2 bases; unmatched junction bases: 0. This CDR3 has 12 amino acids. The CDR3 region has the DNA TGTGCCAGCGGGACAGGGGCCTACGAGCAGTACGTC. Its translation: CASGTGAYEQYV.

This clone has only a few counts. The chain recombines TRBV20-1 with TRBJ1-2; D not resolved. CDR1 is DFQATT and CDR2 is SNEGSKA in the germline V gene (reference sequence). The V gene lost 6 bases and the J gene lost 8 bases, with 13 bases spanning the gap. This CDR3 region has 11 residues. This CDR3 is CSAAPRAGYTF. In DNA, the CDR3 is TGCAGTGCCGCCCCCCGGGCAGGCTACACCTTC.